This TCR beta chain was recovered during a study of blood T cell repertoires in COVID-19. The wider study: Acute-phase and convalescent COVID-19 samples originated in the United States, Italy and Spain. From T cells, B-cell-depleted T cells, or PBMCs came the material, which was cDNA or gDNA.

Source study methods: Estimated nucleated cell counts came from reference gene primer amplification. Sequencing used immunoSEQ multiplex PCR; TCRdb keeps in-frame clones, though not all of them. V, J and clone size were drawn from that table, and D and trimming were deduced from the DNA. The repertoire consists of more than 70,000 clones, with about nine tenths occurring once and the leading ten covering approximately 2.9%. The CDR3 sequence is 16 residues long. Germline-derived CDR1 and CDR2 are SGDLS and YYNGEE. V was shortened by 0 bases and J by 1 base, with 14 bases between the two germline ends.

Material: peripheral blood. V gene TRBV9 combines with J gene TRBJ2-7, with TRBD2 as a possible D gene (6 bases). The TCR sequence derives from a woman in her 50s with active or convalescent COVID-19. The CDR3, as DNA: TGTGCCAGCAGCGTAGACGGGGGAGGTTGGTCCTACGAGCAGTACTTC. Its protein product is CASSVDGGGWSYEQYF.